The present T cell receptor (beta chain) was sequenced within a study of Ad26.COV2.S vaccination and SARS-CoV-2 variants (dated by TCRdb to the early 2020s). Study-level background: Donors in the vaccine arm were drawn from COV1001, a phase I-IIa trial of Ad26.COV2.S in healthy adults that was multicentre, randomized, double-blind and placebo-controlled. Ad26.COV2.S was given intramuscularly at 5x10^10 or 1x10^11 viral particles, as a single shot or as two shots 56 days apart. The specificity and breadth of SARS-CoV-2-reactive T cell receptors after Ad26.COV2.S vaccination were assessed by TCRbeta repertoire sequencing. The TCR-sequenced set comprised around 30 samples: around 20 Ad26.COV2.S vaccine recipients, 5 placebo recipients and 8 SARS-CoV-2 convalescent individuals. Trial participants were randomized into five groups of five: low-dose or high-dose Ad26.COV2.S given once or twice, or placebo on both occasions. Investigators remained blinded to trial group allocation during experiments and outcome assessment. General findings and caveats noted by the study authors: After vaccination, spike-specific CD8+ and CD4+ T cell responses were reported to show substantial breadth. Non-spike TCR breadth was comparable between vaccine and placebo recipients, consistent with the vaccine containing only spike. The authors noted that total T cell responses may have been underestimated by the TCR breadth and depth analyses. The study was not powered for comparison of responses between vaccine doses or regimens. Compared with placebo recipients, Ad26.COV2.S recipients showed higher spike-specific TCR breadth (P = 0.0014).

V is shortened by 5 bases, J by 3 bases, and the region joining them spans 14 bases. The CDR3 runs 14 residues from the cysteine to the phenylalanine. Of the read, only the CDR3 DNA is kept; its 42 bases are in frame from base 1. From a lookup of the germline V gene, CDR1 and CDR2 are SGHVS and FNYEAQ. The immunoSEQ Assay was the method used to sequence TCRbeta CDR3 regions. After extraction, genomic DNA underwent amplification by bias-controlled multiplex PCR, followed by high-throughput sequencing. In the original analysis: Collapsing and filtering of sequences were performed to quantify the absolute abundance of each unique TCRbeta CDR3 region. T cell fraction was estimated by normalizing TCRbeta template counts to usable DNA, which was measured by amplifying reference genes present in all nucleated cells. Repertoire TCRs were annotated as SARS-CoV-2-specific when V gene, CDR3 amino acid sequence and J gene were exactly matched to a known reactive TCR set. The reference SARS-CoV-2 TCR set came from MIRA and was filtered for enrichment in COVID-19-positive ImmuneCODE repertoires, removing public or cross-reactive TCRs. Using the MIRA antigens, annotated TCRs were further analysed by specific ORF or by position within an ORF. Breadth was defined as the number of annotated unique rearrangements divided by the total number of unique productive rearrangements, and depth was defined as the summed frequency of the annotated unique rearrangements. TCR breadth was compared between groups using two-sided Wilcoxon rank-sum tests. TCRdb holds this immuneACCESS table with in-frame rearrangements only. Some clones are missing; in checked studies, unresolved V genes explain under half, and the rest has no known cause. Clone size and the V and J calls come from that table; the DNA yielded D and trimming. Across this sample there are hundreds of thousands of clones, with approximately 86% seen only once. About 11% of the sample lies in the top ten.

The treatment or condition label here, explained by the study, means: roughly 19 received Ad26.COV2.S at low or high dose, single or two shots; about 5 received placebo; per-sample allocation not given. For vaccine and placebo recipients, repertoires were sequenced using samples collected on day 63 after the first injection. Cohort 1b enrolled fewer than 30 adults aged 18-55 years at a single site in Boston, USA, between 29 July and 7 August 2020. Ad26.COV2.S was a replication-incompetent adenovirus type 26 vector that expressed a prefusion-stabilized SARS-CoV-2 spike protein derived from the original Wuhan strain. This clone was detected a few times. Its recognized antigen is unknown. Nothing much larger sits one base from this clone, and base qualities are not available.

The sample was peripheral blood, taken in a trial of Ad26.COV2.S vaccine versus placebo. Recombination linked TRBV7-6 to TRBJ2-7; the D gene is perhaps TRBD2, on 5 matching bases. This clonotype was sampled from a person aged 18-65 years who received the Ad26.COV2.S COVID-19 vaccine or a placebo. The base sequence is TGTGCCAGCAGCGAAGGCGGACTTTACTACGAGCAGTACTTC. This translates into CASSEGGLYYEQYF.